This is a list of T cell receptor beta chains from one sample in a study of T cell repertoires in cytomegalovirus infection. These receptors' targets are unknown. Via MiXCR, TCRdb re-called the reads, giving one row per CDR3 protein. The table includes roughly 570,000 distinct CDR3 sequences, over 35% detected once. Here the sequenced sample was cultured PBMCs, taken from culture after CMV antigen stimulation. The receptors originated from a human donor in good health (CMV status not recorded). Some clones in this sample may be carry-over from other donors' samples. Each CDR3 is given with its conserved first and last residue. The D gene is left open where the match is weak. Clone size is not always given. Where it is, it says once, few, many or a class for expanded clones.

. few TRBJ2-5 TRBV12-3/TRBV12-4 CASSLGTALLETQYF
TRBD2 few TRBJ2-1 TRBV7-2 CASSEGLAGAGEQFF
. . TRBJ1-4 TRBV6-5 CASRQGRLGKLFF
TRBD2 . TRBJ2-1 TRBV4-1 CASSQGPASGSVVQFF
. few TRBJ1-2 TRBV7-2 CASSLGTGPSYGYTF
. . TRBJ1-5 TRBV20-1 CSARDSSLRRTLNQPQHF
TRBD1 once TRBJ1-5 TRBV6-1 CASSSRTGVVPQHF
. . TRBJ2-1 TRBV2 CASLADWPNEQFF
TRBD2 . TRBJ2-1 TRBV7-9 CASGPLAGLGNEQFF
. many TRBJ2-7 TRBV7-2 CASSGPYEQYF
. . TRBJ2-5 TRBV7-8 CASSLEPRVRETQYF
. once TRBJ2-7 TRBV5-5 CASSSQRGIIHEQYF
. . TRBJ1-2 TRBV4-1 CASSQIGRSYGYTF
. . TRBJ2-1 TRBV7-2 CASSLEGREQFF
. . TRBJ2-4 TRBV7-9 CASSPAGGQAKNIQYF